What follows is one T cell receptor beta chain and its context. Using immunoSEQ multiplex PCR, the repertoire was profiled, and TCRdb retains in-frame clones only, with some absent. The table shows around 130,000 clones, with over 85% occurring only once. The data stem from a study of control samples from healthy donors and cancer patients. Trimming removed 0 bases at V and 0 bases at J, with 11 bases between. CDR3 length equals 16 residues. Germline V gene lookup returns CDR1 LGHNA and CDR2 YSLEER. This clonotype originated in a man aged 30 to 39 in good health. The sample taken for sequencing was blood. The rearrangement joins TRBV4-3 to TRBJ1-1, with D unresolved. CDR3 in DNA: TGCGCCAGCAGCCAAGAACCTGCCGGGGTGAACACTGAAGCTTTCTTT. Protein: CASSQEPAGVNTEAFF.